One and the same sample provided the 20 T cell receptor beta chains below, sequenced in a study of T cell changes during pregnancy in multiple sclerosis. Here immunoSEQ multiplex PCR was the method, and the copy in TCRdb shows in-frame clones only, minus some. The sample contains around 80,000 clones, around 94% of which appear only once. The material sequenced was peripheral blood, taken in the second trimester of pregnancy. The source of these receptors is a female donor in good health, enrolled as a control in a pregnancy study.

The genes are TRBV19 and TRBJ1-1; the match to TRBD1 covers 9 bases. Germline values: CDR1 LNHDA, CDR2 SQIVND (reference sequence). The CDR3 covers 14 residues. V shed 6 bases, J shed 5 bases, and the junction held 7 bases outside the gene matches. This CDR3 is CASRLWDRDTEAFF. The CDR3 bases are TGTGCCAGTAGACTCTGGGACAGGGATACTGAAGCTTTCTTT.

The chain has TRBV4-1 and TRBJ1-1; maybe TRBD1 (5 bases). V was shortened by 2 bases and J by 5 bases, with 15 bases between the two germline ends. Germline lookup yields CDR1 MGHRA and CDR2 YSYEKL. This CDR3 is 15 amino acids long. The CDR3 DNA sequence: TGCGCCAGCAGCCAACTGGTCGGGGGACGAACTGAAGCTTTCTTT. Its translation is CASSQLVGGRTEAFF.

The DNA of the CDR3 is TGCGCCAGCAGCTTGGAGGGGGCGCGGACTGAAGCTTTCTTT. It is translated as CASSLEGARTEAFF. The chain carries TRBV5-1 and TRBJ1-1, with 7 bases matching TRBD1. J gave up 5 bases and V 0 bases, and 4 bases lay outside the gene matches. The CDR3 sequence is 14 residues long. Germline CDR1 and CDR2: SGHRS and YFSETQ.

This chain links TRBV27 with TRBJ2-1; TRBD2 matches 10 bases. V trimming: 4 bases; J trimming: 1 base; junction bases outside the gene matches: 10. Germline V gene sequence: CDR1 MNHEY, CDR2 SMNVEV (reference sequence). This CDR3 region has 18 residues. The CDR3 sequence is CASSSSSGRARSYNEQFF. The CDR3 DNA reads as TGTGCCAGCAGTTCCTCCAGCGGGAGGGCTAGGTCCTACAATGAGCAGTTCTTC.

The V call is TRBV5-4, the J call TRBJ2-3; 8 positions agree with TRBD2. V trimming: 7 bases; J trimming: 1 base; junction bases outside the gene matches: 8. Germline lookup yields CDR1 SGHNT and CDR2 YYREEE (reference sequence). There are 15 residues in the CDR3. CDR3 loop: CASAPSGGGTDTQYF. CDR3 sequence (DNA): TGTGCCAGCGCCCCTTCCGGGGGGGGCACAGATACGCAGTATTTT.

The genes are TRBV5-4 and TRBJ2-4; possible D gene TRBD2, 6 bases. The CDR3 spans 18 residues. Germline values: CDR1 SGHNT, CDR2 YYREEE (reference sequence). V gave up 2 bases and J gave up 2 bases, with 20 bases separating them. The CDR3 is CASSFGSPGLRTKNIQYF. As DNA, the CDR3 is TGTGCCAGCAGCTTTGGTAGCCCGGGACTCCGGACCAAAAACATTCAGTACTTC.

The rearrangement links TRBV28 to TRBJ1-2; TRBD1 matches at 12 bases. Trimming removed 8 bases from V and 8 bases from J; junction bases left unmatched: 9. Germline CDR1 is MDHEN and CDR2 is SYDVKM. CDR3 length: 14 residues. The CDR3 protein is CASEPGQGASGYTF. CDR3 nucleotides: TGTGCCAGCGAACCGGGACAGGGGGCTTCCGGCTACACCTTC.

V usage is TRBV9 and J usage is TRBJ2-5; 13 bases align to TRBD2. CDR1 and CDR2 (germline): SGDLS, YYNGEE. V was pared by 0 bases and J by 5 bases, with 4 bases of the junction left unmatched. There are 16 residues in the CDR3. Here the CDR3 DNA reads TGTGCCAGCAGCGTAGAGACTAGCGGGAGGATTGAGACCCAGTACTTC. Its translation: CASSVETSGRIETQYF.

The genes are TRBV5-4 and TRBJ2-3, with 8 bases lining up with TRBD2. After removal of 4 bases from V and 3 bases from J, the junction contained 7 bases not matched to a gene. Germline V CDR1 and CDR2: SGHNT, YYREEE (reference sequence). The CDR3 loop spans 15 amino acids. The CDR3 sequence: CASSPGLEDTDTQYF. The DNA of the CDR3 is TGTGCCAGCAGCCCGGGACTAGAAGATACAGATACGCAGTATTTT.

This CDR3 reads CASSSTDRPAYEQYF. The CDR3 DNA sequence: TGTGCCAGCAGCTCGACGGACAGGCCCGCGTACGAGCAGTACTTC. This chain joins TRBV5-6 and TRBJ2-5; 7 nucleotides align to TRBD1. The end of the DNA aligns better with TRBJ2-7, so the J call may be wrong. CDR1 and CDR2 from the germline V gene are SGHDT and YYEEEE. This CDR3 comprises 15 residues.

J is TRBJ2-7 and V is TRBV28, with D perhaps TRBD2 (6 bases). Trimming left V 1 base short and J 4 bases short, with 14 bases between. The CDR3 has 15 amino acids. Germline CDR1 is MDHEN and CDR2 is SYDVKM. The CDR3 spells CASSLFSAGRYEQYF. CDR3 DNA sequence: TGTGCCAGCAGTTTATTTTCGGCAGGGAGGTACGAGCAGTACTTC.

The J gene is TRBJ1-1, the V gene TRBV5-1; a weak D match, TRBD1 (5 bases). The CDR3 has 15 residues. V lost 3 bases to trimming and J lost 2 bases, with 14 bases between them. Germline V lookup: CDR1 SGHRS, CDR2 YFSETQ. This chain's CDR3 is CASSSRWGENTEAFF. CDR3 coding DNA: TGCGCCAGCAGCTCCCGTTGGGGGGAAAACACTGAAGCTTTCTTT.

The V and J genes are TRBV15 and TRBJ1-6; TRBD1 is a possible D gene (6 bases). Trimming removed 6 bases from V and 9 bases from J, with 15 bases in between. The CDR3 consists of 14 residues. Germline V lookup: CDR1 LNHNV, CDR2 YYDKDF (reference sequence). This CDR3 is CATRPTGVGSPLHF. The DNA for the CDR3 is TGTGCCACCAGGCCGACAGGAGTAGGTTCACCCCTCCACTTT.

The J gene is TRBJ2-4, the V gene TRBV28; D is perhaps TRBD2 (7 bases). This CDR3 spans 18 amino acids. The germline V gene has CDR1 MDHEN and CDR2 SYDVKM. V was trimmed by 6 bases and J by 1 base, leaving 22 bases between them. The CDR3 spells CASSPRGGVLFAKNIQYF. The DNA for the CDR3 is TGTGCCAGCAGCCCGAGGGGGGGCGTCCTTTTTGCCAAAAACATTCAGTACTTC.

The gene calls are TRBV5-1 and TRBJ2-3, with TRBD2 identical over 10 bases. CDR1 and CDR2 (germline): SGHRS, YFSETQ. The CDR3 consists of 15 residues. Trimming cost V 4 bases and J 0 bases; bases outside gene matches: 2. CDR3 residues: CASSPSGSSTDTQYF. CDR3 DNA: TGCGCCAGCAGCCCTAGCGGGAGTAGCACAGATACGCAGTATTTT.

V and J are TRBV12-5 and TRBJ2-5; 8 positions match TRBD2. CDR1 and CDR2 (germline): LGHNT, FRNRAP. With V trimmed by 6 bases and J by 3 bases, 12 bases remained unmatched. The CDR3 runs 16 residues. CDR3 nucleotides: TGTGCTAGTGGGCTCGGGACTAGTGGGCGGGAAGAGACCCAGTACTTC. It translates to CASGLGTSGREETQYF.

The CDR3 DNA is TGTGCCAGCAGCCCCACTAGCTTCCATGAGCAGTTCTTC. This gives the protein CASSPTSFHEQFF. This chain connects TRBV7-9 to TRBJ2-1; maybe TRBD2 (6 bases). Between the trimmed V and J ends, which lost 5 bases and 8 bases, there was a span of 13 bases. Germline V gene lookup returns CDR1 SEHNR and CDR2 FQNEAQ (reference sequence). This CDR3 spans 13 amino acids. The full variable domain, with the rest looked up from reference TRBV7-9 and TRBJ2-1, is DTGVSQNPRHKITKRGQNVTFRCDPISEHNRLYWYRQTLGQGPEFLTYFQNEAQLEKSRLLSDRFSAERPKGSFSTLEIQRTEQGDSAMYLCASSPTSFHEQFFGPGTRLTVL.

The chain carries TRBV15 and TRBJ2-7; 7 nucleotides match TRBD2. The CDR3 extends over 14 amino acids. The V gene's germline CDR1 is LNHNV and CDR2 YYDKDF (reference sequence). V lost 3 bases to trimming and J lost 1 base; unmatched junction nucleotides: 3. The CDR3 loop is CATSREAGSYEQYF. The CDR3 DNA reads as TGTGCCACCAGCAGGGAAGCGGGGTCCTACGAGCAGTACTTC.

The V and J genes are TRBV2 and TRBJ2-4, with D possibly matching TRBD2 (6 bases). V shed 2 bases and J shed 13 bases, with 9 bases lying between them. This CDR3 has 11 amino acids. The germline CDR1 and CDR2 sequences are SNHLY and FYNNEI. The CDR3 DNA reads as TGTGCCAGCAGTGAATGGGAGGTCCAGTACTTC. Protein product: CASSEWEVQYF. The whole variable domain, filled in from reference TRBV2 and TRBJ2-4, reads EPEVTQTPSHQVTQMGQEVILRCVPISNHLYFYWYRQILGQKVEFLVSFYNNEISEKSEIFDDQFSVERPDGSNFTLKIRSTKLEDSAMYFCASSEWEVQYFGAGTRLSVL.

By frequency in the sample, this clone is medium-sized (0.01 to 0.1%). The rearrangement links TRBV7-9 to TRBJ2-3; 7 bases agree with TRBD2. V gave up 3 bases and J gave up 4 bases; unmatched junction bases: 7. The CDR3 is 15 amino acids. CDR1 and CDR2 (germline): SEHNR, FQNEAQ (reference sequence). The CDR3 here is CASSLRETPPDTQYF. The CDR3 bases are TGTGCCAGCAGCTTGCGGGAGACCCCCCCAGATACGCAGTATTTT.